This T cell receptor (beta chain) was sequenced for a study of T cell responses to AZD1222 COVID-19 vaccine. Overall study context: Doses given second, at about 4 or about 12 weeks, were pooled.

About this clone: No antigen is known for it.

Overall study results and limits: Close to half of spike-specific TCRs reportedly recognize unmutated variant regions.

The CDR3 contains 16 residues. Per the germline V gene, CDR1 is KGHDR and CDR2 is SFDVKD. The V gene lost 0 bases and the J gene lost 4 bases, with 14 bases spanning the gap. Clones were read by immunoSEQ multiplex PCR, and TCRdb kept only the in-frame ones, dropping some. The repertoire includes over 100,000 clones, about 93% of them detected once, and roughly 5% sits in the top ten. This receptor was obtained from an adult in good health. V gene TRBV24-1 combines with J gene TRBJ1-2, with D possibly matching TRBD1 (6 bases). The input for sequencing was peripheral blood, taken on day 0 of AZD1222 vaccination. CDR3 nucleotides: TGTGCCACCAGTGATTTGGGGGCGACAGGACTCTATGGCTACACCTTC. This translates into CATSDLGATGLYGYTF.